The rows below give T cell receptor beta chains drawn from one sample of a study of metastatic and nonmetastatic thyroid tumors. TCRdb recomputed clones from the PCR reads via MiXCR. Of around 61,000 clones in the sample, 25% to 30% are singletons; the top ten hold more than 15%. The sequenced material came from blood. The receptors derive from a female donor with papillary thyroid cancer or a benign thyroid nodule (not recorded which). Some clones in this sample may be carry-over from other donors' samples. CDR3s include the opening cysteine and the closing phenylalanine or tryptophan. The D gene is left open where the match is weak. Clone size is shown for a subset of rows, as once, few, many or a class of expanded clone.

j_call: TRBJ2-7
d_call: TRBD2
v_call: TRBV7-2
clone_size: .
cdr3_nt: TGTGCCAGCAGCTTAGCCAGCGGGGTCGAGCAGTACTTC
cdr3_aa: CASSLASGVEQYF

j_call: TRBJ2-2
d_call: .
v_call: TRBV30
clone_size: .
cdr3_nt: TGTGCCCGGAAGGGGCGAAATTTTGACACCGGGGAGCTGTTTTTT
cdr3_aa: CARKGRNFDTGELFF

j_call: TRBJ2-4
d_call: .
v_call: TRBV4-3
clone_size: .
cdr3_nt: TGCGCCAGCAGCCAAGATAGGCCCTTCCGGGACATTCAGTACTTC
cdr3_aa: CASSQDRPFRDIQYF

j_call: TRBJ1-4
d_call: TRBD1
v_call: TRBV20-1
clone_size: few
cdr3_nt: TGCAGTGCTAGGGGGGGCCCGGGACAGGCCAGGGAAAAACTGTTTTTT
cdr3_aa: CSARGGPGQAREKLFF

j_call: TRBJ2-1
d_call: TRBD2
v_call: TRBV11-3
clone_size: many
cdr3_nt: TGTGCCAGCGAGACGGGACTAGCGGACCCAAATGAGCAGTTCTTC
cdr3_aa: CASETGLADPNEQFF

j_call: TRBJ2-5
d_call: .
v_call: TRBV5-1
clone_size: .
cdr3_nt: TGCGCCAGCAGCAAGGACAGATGGGTAGAGACCCAGTACTTC
cdr3_aa: CASSKDRWVETQYF

j_call: TRBJ1-2
d_call: .
v_call: TRBV20-1
clone_size: few
cdr3_nt: TGCAGTGCTCTCCCCCCGACAGTCGCCTATGGCTACACCTTC
cdr3_aa: CSALPPTVAYGYTF

j_call: TRBJ2-2
d_call: .
v_call: TRBV5-1
clone_size: .
cdr3_nt: TGCGCCAGCAGCTTGACTTATTCCTACACCGGGGAGCTGTTTTTT
cdr3_aa: CASSLTYSYTGELFF

j_call: TRBJ2-7
d_call: .
v_call: TRBV6-1
clone_size: .
cdr3_nt: TGTGCCAGCAGTGAAGATGGGAGGGGGGGGGGGGAGCAGTACTTC
cdr3_aa: CASSEDGRGGGEQYF

j_call: TRBJ1-1
d_call: .
v_call: TRBV20-1
clone_size: few
cdr3_nt: TGCAGTGATACACCGGGACCCAGGAACACTGAAGCTTTCTTT
cdr3_aa: CSDTPGPRNTEAFF

j_call: TRBJ2-1
d_call: .
v_call: TRBV6-2/TRBV6-3
clone_size: few
cdr3_nt: TGTGCCAGCAGTTACCAGCGAGACCTTGAGCAGTTCTTC
cdr3_aa: CASSYQRDLEQFF

j_call: TRBJ1-2
d_call: .
v_call: TRBV28
clone_size: medium-sized
cdr3_nt: TGTGCCAGCACCACCGGAGTGGGCTATGGCTACACCTTC
cdr3_aa: CASTTGVGYGYTF

j_call: TRBJ1-2
d_call: .
v_call: TRBV15
clone_size: few
cdr3_nt: TGTGCCACCAGCCCCGTGGGGCGATCAGCTAACTATGGCTACACCTTC
cdr3_aa: CATSPVGRSANYGYTF

j_call: TRBJ1-2
d_call: .
v_call: TRBV6-1
clone_size: .
cdr3_nt: TGTGCCAGCATGGACCGGTACAGGGTTATCCATGGCTACACCTTC
cdr3_aa: CASMDRYRVIHGYTF

j_call: TRBJ1-2
d_call: .
v_call: TRBV4-1
clone_size: .
cdr3_nt: TGCGCCAGCAGCCAAGATCACGGGAACCTAAACTATGGCTACACCTTC
cdr3_aa: CASSQDHGNLNYGYTF

j_call: TRBJ2-7
d_call: .
v_call: TRBV5-1
clone_size: few
cdr3_nt: TGCGCCAGCAGCGGCTACCGGGACTACGAGCAGTACTTC
cdr3_aa: CASSGYRDYEQYF

j_call: TRBJ2-3
d_call: TRBD2
v_call: TRBV5-1
clone_size: .
cdr3_nt: TGCGCCAGCAGCTTGGACCAGACTAGCGGGGCAACAGATACGCAGTATTTT
cdr3_aa: CASSLDQTSGATDTQYF

j_call: TRBJ2-7
d_call: .
v_call: TRBV14
clone_size: .
cdr3_nt: TGTGCCAGCAGCCAGGCGATAGACGTAGGCTACGAGCAGTACTTC
cdr3_aa: CASSQAIDVGYEQYF

j_call: TRBJ2-6
d_call: .
v_call: TRBV28
clone_size: .
cdr3_nt: TGTGCCAGCAGCAATGCGGGCTCTGGGGCCAACGTCCTGACTTTC
cdr3_aa: CASSNAGSGANVLTF

j_call: TRBJ2-7
d_call: .
v_call: TRBV6-1
clone_size: few
cdr3_nt: TGTGCCAGCAGAACAGGGAGCACCTACGAGCAGTACTTC
cdr3_aa: CASRTGSTYEQYF

j_call: TRBJ1-5
d_call: .
v_call: TRBV27
clone_size: .
cdr3_nt: TGTGCCAGCAGTTGGGCAGTTAATCAGCCCCAGCATTTT
cdr3_aa: CASSWAVNQPQHF

j_call: TRBJ2-7
d_call: .
v_call: TRBV3-1
clone_size: .
cdr3_nt: TGTGCCAGCAGCAACCGGGACGGGAATTACGAGCAGTACTTC
cdr3_aa: CASSNRDGNYEQYF

j_call: TRBJ2-3
d_call: TRBD1
v_call: TRBV6-1
clone_size: .
cdr3_nt: TGTGCCAGCAGTGAAGCAACAGGGGATGCAGATACGCAGTATTTT
cdr3_aa: CASSEATGDADTQYF

j_call: TRBJ1-6
d_call: TRBD1
v_call: TRBV19
clone_size: few
cdr3_nt: TGTGCCAGTAGTACCTCCGCAACCGGGACAGGAGGTTTGGCCCTCCACTTT
cdr3_aa: CASSTSATGTGGLALHF

j_call: TRBJ1-2
d_call: .
v_call: TRBV18
clone_size: few
cdr3_nt: TGTGCCAGCTCACGGGACGGCATGAACTATGGCTACACCTTC
cdr3_aa: CASSRDGMNYGYTF

j_call: TRBJ2-7
d_call: .
v_call: TRBV19
clone_size: few
cdr3_nt: TGTGCCAGTAGTATAGACGCCGGGACCTACGAGCAGTACTTC
cdr3_aa: CASSIDAGTYEQYF

j_call: TRBJ1-2
d_call: .
v_call: TRBV3-1
clone_size: few
cdr3_nt: TGTGCCAGCAGCTCACCGGGTGGCTACACCTTC
cdr3_aa: CASSSPGGYTF

j_call: TRBJ1-3
d_call: .
v_call: TRBV28
clone_size: few
cdr3_nt: TGTGCCACCCTCGAGAGCTCTGGAAACACCATATATTTT
cdr3_aa: CATLESSGNTIYF

j_call: TRBJ2-1
d_call: TRBD1
v_call: TRBV5-1
clone_size: .
cdr3_nt: TGCGCCAGCAGCACATCCCGGGACAGGGTTGAAGAGCAGTTCTTC
cdr3_aa: CASSTSRDRVEEQFF

j_call: TRBJ2-3
d_call: TRBD1
v_call: TRBV7-9
clone_size: many
cdr3_nt: TGTGCCAGCAGCCCCGACAGGGGGCGCCCAGATACGCAGTATTTT
cdr3_aa: CASSPDRGRPDTQYF

j_call: TRBJ1-2
d_call: .
v_call: TRBV5-6
clone_size: once
cdr3_nt: TGTGCCAGCAGCTTGGGGGGGGAAGGCCAGGGTTATGGCTACACCTTC
cdr3_aa: CASSLGGEGQGYGYTF

j_call: TRBJ2-1
d_call: .
v_call: TRBV2
clone_size: medium-sized
cdr3_nt: TGTGCCAGCAGTGAAGAACGCAATGGCGAGCAGTTCTTC
cdr3_aa: CASSEERNGEQFF

j_call: TRBJ2-1
d_call: TRBD2
v_call: TRBV30
clone_size: .
cdr3_nt: TGTGCCTGGAGTCCCGGACTAGCGGTATCAGATGAGCAGTTCTTC
cdr3_aa: CAWSPGLAVSDEQFF

j_call: TRBJ1-5
d_call: .
v_call: TRBV20-1
clone_size: few
cdr3_nt: TGCAGTGCTACCCAGTATAGCAATCAGCCCCAGCATTTT
cdr3_aa: CSATQYSNQPQHF

j_call: TRBJ1-1
d_call: .
v_call: TRBV19
clone_size: .
cdr3_nt: TGTGCCAGTAGTATTTCCGGCAAAATTGAAGCTTTCTTT
cdr3_aa: CASSISGKIEAFF

j_call: TRBJ2-1
d_call: TRBD2
v_call: TRBV11-2
clone_size: .
cdr3_nt: TGTGCCAGCAGCCCGAGCGGGAACGGGAACAATGAGCAGTTCTTC
cdr3_aa: CASSPSGNGNNEQFF